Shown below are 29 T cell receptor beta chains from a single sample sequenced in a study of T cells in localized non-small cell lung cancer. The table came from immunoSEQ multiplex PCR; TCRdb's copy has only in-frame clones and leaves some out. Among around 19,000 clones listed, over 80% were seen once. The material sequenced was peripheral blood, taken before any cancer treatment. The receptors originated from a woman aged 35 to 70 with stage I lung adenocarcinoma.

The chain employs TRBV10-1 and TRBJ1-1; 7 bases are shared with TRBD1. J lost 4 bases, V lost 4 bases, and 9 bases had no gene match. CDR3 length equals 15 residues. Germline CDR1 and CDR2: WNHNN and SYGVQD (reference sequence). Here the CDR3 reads CASSAANRGGTEAFF. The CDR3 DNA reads TGCGCCAGCAGTGCGGCTAACAGGGGAGGCACTGAAGCTTTCTTT.

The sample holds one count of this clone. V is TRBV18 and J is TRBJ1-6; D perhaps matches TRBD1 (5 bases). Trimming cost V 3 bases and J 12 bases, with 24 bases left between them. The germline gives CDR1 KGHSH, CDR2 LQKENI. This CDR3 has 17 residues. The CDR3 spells CASSPIHTGDVELPLHF. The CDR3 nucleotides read TGTGCCAGCTCACCGATTCACACAGGAGATGTGGAATTACCCCTCCACTTT.

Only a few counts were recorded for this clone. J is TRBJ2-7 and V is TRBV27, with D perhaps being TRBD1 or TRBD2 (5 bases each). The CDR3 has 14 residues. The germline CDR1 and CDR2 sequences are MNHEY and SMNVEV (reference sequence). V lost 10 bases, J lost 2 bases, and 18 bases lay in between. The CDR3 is CATGRLGTAYEQYF. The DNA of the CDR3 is TGTGCCACGGGGCGGCTCGGTACAGCCTACGAGCAGTACTTC.

The CDR3 sequence: CASSVGGRGLTDTQYF. In DNA form, the CDR3 reads TGTGCCAGCAGTGTAGGTGGGAGGGGCCTCACAGATACGCAGTATTTT. The chain recombines TRBV6-4 with TRBJ2-3; 7 nucleotides agree with TRBD2. V lost 4 bases, J lost 2 bases, and 9 bases stayed unmatched. Germline V gives CDR1 MRHNA, CDR2 SNTAGT. This CDR3 is 16 amino acids long.

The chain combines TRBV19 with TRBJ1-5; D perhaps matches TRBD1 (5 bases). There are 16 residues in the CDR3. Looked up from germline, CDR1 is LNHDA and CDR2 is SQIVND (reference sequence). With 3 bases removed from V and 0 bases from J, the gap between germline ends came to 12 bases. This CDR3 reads CASSIQGGNSNQPQHF. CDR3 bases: TGTGCCAGTAGTATCCAGGGAGGGAATAGCAATCAGCCCCAGCATTTT.

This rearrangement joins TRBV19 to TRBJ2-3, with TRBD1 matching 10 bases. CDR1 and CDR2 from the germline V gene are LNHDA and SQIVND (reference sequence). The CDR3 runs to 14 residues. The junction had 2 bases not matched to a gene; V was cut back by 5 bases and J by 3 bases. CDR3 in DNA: TGTGCCAGTAGTGAGGGACAGGGGACAGATACGCAGTATTTT. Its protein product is CASSEGQGTDTQYF.

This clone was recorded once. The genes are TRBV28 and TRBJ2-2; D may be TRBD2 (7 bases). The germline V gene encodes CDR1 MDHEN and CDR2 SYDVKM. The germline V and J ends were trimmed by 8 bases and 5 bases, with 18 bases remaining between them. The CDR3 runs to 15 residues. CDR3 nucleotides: TGTGCCAGCTCGAGGGGGGGTGAAGGGACCGGGGAGCTGTTTTTT. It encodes CASSRGGEGTGELFF.

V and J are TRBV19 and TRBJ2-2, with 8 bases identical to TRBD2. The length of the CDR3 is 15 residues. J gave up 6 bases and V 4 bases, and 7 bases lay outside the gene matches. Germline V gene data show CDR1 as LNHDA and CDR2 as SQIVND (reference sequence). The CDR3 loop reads CASSTAGEGPGELFF. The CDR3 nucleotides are TGTGCCAGTAGTACAGCGGGAGAGGGGCCCGGGGAGCTGTTTTTT.

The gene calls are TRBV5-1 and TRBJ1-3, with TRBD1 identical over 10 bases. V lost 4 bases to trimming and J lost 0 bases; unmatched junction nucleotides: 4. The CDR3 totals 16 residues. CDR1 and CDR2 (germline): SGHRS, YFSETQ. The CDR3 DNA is TGCGCCAGCAGCGTGGGACAGGGGTTCTCTGGAAACACCATATATTTT. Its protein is CASSVGQGFSGNTIYF.

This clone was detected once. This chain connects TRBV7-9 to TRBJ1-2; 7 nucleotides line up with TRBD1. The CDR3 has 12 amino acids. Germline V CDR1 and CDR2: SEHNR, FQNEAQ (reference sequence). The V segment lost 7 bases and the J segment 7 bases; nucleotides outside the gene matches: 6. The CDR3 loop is CASTLQGGGYTF. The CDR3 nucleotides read TGTGCCAGCACCCTTCAGGGGGGTGGCTACACCTTC.

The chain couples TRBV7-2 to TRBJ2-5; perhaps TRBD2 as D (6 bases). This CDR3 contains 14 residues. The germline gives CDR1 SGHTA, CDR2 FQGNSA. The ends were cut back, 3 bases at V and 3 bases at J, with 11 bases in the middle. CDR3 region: CASSFQRGEETQYF. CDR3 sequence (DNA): TGTGCCAGCAGCTTCCAACGCGGGGAAGAGACCCAGTACTTC.

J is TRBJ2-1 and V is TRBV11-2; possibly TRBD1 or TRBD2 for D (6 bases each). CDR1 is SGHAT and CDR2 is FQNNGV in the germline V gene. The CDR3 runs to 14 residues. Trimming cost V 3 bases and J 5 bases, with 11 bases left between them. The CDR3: CASSFGGDNNEQFF. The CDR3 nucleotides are TGTGCCAGCAGCTTTGGCGGGGACAACAATGAGCAGTTCTTC.

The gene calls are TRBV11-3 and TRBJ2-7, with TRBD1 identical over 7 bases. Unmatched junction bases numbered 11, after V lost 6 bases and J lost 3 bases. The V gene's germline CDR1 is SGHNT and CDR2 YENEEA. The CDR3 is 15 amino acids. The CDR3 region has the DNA TGTGCCAGCAGAGGACAGGAGGTAACAGGCTACGAGCAGTACTTC. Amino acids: CASRGQEVTGYEQYF. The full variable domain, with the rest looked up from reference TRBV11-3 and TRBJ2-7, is EAGVVQSPRYKIIEKKQPVAFWCNPISGHNTLYWYLQNLGQGPELLIRYENEEAVDDSQLPKDRFSAERLKGVDSTLKIQPAELGDSAVYLCASRGQEVTGYEQYFGPGTRLTVT.

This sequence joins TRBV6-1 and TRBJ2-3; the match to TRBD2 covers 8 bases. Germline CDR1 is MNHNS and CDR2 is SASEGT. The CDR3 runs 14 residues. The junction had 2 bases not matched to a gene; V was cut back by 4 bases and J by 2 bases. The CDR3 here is CASSVAGSTDTQYF. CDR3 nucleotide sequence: TGTGCCAGCAGTGTAGCGGGGTCCACAGATACGCAGTATTTT.

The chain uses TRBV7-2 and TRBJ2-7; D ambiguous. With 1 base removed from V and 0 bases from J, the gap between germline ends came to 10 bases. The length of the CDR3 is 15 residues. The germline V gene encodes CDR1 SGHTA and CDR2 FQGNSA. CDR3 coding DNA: TGTGCCAGCAGCTTAGGGGCTGCTAGCTCCTACGAGCAGTACTTC. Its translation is CASSLGAASSYEQYF.

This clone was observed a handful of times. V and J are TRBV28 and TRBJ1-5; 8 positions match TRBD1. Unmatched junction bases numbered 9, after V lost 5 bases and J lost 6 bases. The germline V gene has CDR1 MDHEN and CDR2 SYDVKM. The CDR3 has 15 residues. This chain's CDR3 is CASSPQGALVQPQHF. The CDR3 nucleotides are TGTGCCAGCAGTCCCCAGGGGGCGCTGGTTCAGCCCCAGCATTTT.

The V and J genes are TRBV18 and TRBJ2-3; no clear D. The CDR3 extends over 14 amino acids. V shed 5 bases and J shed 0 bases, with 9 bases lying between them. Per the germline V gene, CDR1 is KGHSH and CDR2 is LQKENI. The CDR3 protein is CASSIRTSTDTQYF. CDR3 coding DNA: TGTGCCAGCTCAATTAGAACTAGCACAGATACGCAGTATTTT.

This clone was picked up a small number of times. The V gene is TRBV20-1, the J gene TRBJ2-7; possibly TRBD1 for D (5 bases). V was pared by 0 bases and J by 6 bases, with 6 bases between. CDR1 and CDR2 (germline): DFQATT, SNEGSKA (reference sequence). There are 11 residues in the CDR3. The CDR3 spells CSARDGAEQYF. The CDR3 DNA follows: TGCAGTGCTAGAGATGGGGCCGAGCAGTACTTC.

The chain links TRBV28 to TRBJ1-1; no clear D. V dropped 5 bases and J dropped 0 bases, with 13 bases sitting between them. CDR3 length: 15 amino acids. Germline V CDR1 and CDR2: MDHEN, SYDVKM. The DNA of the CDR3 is TGTGCCAGCAGTCCAATGGGCCCCTTGAACACTGAAGCTTTCTTT. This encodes CASSPMGPLNTEAFF.

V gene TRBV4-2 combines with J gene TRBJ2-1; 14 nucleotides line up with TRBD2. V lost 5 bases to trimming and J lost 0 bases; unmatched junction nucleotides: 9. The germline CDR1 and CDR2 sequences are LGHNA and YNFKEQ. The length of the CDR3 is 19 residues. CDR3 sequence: CASSDGTSGSVTSYNEQFF. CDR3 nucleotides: TGTGCCAGCAGCGACGGGACTAGCGGGAGTGTAACCTCCTACAATGAGCAGTTCTTC.

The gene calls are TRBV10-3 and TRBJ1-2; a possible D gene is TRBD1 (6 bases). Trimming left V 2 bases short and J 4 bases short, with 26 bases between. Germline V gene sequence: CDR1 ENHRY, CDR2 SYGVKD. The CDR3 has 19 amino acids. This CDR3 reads CAISENPAVTGSRFYGYTF. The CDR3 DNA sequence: TGTGCCATCAGTGAGAATCCGGCCGTCACAGGGTCTAGGTTCTATGGCTACACCTTC.

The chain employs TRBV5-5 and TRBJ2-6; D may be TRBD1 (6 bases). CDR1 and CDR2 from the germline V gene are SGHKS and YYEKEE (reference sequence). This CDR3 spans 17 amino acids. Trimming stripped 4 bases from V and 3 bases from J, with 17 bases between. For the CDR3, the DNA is TGTGCCAGCAGCCTCCAACAGGGTTTGAATGGGGCCAACGTCCTGACTTTC. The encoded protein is CASSLQQGLNGANVLTF.

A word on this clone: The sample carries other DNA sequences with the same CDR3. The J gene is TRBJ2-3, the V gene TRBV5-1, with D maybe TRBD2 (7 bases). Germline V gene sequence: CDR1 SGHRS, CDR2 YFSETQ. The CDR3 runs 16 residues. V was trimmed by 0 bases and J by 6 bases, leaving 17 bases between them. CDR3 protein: CASSLGLAGAGDTQYF. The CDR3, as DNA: TGCGCCAGCAGCTTGGGACTCGCGGGGGCGGGGGATACGCAGTATTTT. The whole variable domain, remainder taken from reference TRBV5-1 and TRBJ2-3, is KAGVTQTPRYLIKTRGQQVTLSCSPISGHRSVSWYQQTPGQGLQFLFEYFSETQRNKGNFPGRFSGRQFSNSRSEMNVSTLELGDSALYLCASSLGLAGAGDTQYFGPGTRLTVL.

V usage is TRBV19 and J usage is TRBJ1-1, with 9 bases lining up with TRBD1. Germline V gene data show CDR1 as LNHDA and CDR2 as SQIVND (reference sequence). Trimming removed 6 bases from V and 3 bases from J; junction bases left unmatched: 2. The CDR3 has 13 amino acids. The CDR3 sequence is CASRGTGYTEAFF. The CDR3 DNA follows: TGTGCCAGTAGGGGGACAGGGTACACTGAAGCTTTCTTT. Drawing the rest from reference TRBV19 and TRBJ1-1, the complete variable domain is DGGITQSPKYLFRKEGQNVTLSCEQNLNHDAMYWYRQDPGQGLRLIYYSQIVNDFQKGDIAEGYSVSREKKESFPLTVTSAQKNPTAFYLCASRGTGYTEAFFGQGTRLTVV.

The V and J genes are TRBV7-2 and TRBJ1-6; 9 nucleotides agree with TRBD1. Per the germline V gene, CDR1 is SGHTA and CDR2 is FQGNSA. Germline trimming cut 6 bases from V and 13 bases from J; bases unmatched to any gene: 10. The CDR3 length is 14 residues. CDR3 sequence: CASSSDRGVSPLHF. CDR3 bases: TGTGCCAGCAGTTCTGACAGGGGGGTCTCTCCCCTCCACTTT. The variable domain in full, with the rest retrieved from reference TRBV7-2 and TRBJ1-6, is GAGVSQSPSNKVTEKGKDVELRCDPISGHTALYWYRQSLGQGLEFLIYFQGNSAPDKSGLPSDRFSAERTGGSVSTLTIQRTQQEDSAVYLCASSSDRGVSPLHFGNGTRLTVT.

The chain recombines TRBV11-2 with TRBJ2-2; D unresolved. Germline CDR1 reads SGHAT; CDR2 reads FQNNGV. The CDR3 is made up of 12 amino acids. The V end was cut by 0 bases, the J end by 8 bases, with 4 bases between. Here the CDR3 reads CASSLDVGELFF. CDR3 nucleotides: TGTGCCAGCAGCTTAGATGTGGGGGAGCTGTTTTTT.

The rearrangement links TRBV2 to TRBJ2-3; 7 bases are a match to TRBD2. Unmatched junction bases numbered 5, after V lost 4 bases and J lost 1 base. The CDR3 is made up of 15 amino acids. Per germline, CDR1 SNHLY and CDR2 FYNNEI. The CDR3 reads CASSVPSGGTDTQYF. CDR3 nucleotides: TGTGCCAGCAGTGTCCCTAGCGGAGGCACAGATACGCAGTATTTT.

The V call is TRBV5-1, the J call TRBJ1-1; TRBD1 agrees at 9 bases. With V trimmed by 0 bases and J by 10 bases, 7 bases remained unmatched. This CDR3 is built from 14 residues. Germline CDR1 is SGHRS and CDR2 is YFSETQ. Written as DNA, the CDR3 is TGCGCCAGCAGCTTGGACGGGACAGGGAGTTCAGCTTTCTTT. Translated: CASSLDGTGSSAFF.

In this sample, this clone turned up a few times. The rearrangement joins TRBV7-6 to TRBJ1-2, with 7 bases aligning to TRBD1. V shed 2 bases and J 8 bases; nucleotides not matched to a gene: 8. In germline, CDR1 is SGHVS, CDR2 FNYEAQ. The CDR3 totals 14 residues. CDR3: CASSLPGQSRGYTF. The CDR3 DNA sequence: TGTGCCAGCAGCTTACCGGGACAGTCAAGGGGCTACACCTTC.